This T cell receptor beta chain was captured by sequencing in a study of T cell responses to AZD1222 COVID-19 vaccine (dated by TCRdb to the early 2020s). About the full investigation: TCR sequencing was performed for roughly 250 trial participants, of whom about 200 were given two doses of AZD1222 and 26 were given two doses of MenACWY control vaccine. Trial participants were enrolled by age into subgroups of 18-55, 56-69 and 70-plus years, and around 140, 26 and 57 TCR-sequenced participants, respectively, were included in these subgroups.

Remarks on this clone: Its antigen specificity is not known. One base away there is no much larger clone; base qualities are not given.

The CDR3 regions of human TCRbeta chains were subjected to immunosequencing. The authors processed their data as follows. TCRs in the repertoires were matched against a reference library of SARS-CoV-2-specific TCRs that had been generated with the MIRA antigen-specificity platform. Breadth was defined as the fraction of unique TCRs that were SARS-CoV-2-associated. Depth was defined as the fraction of total T cells that were SARS-CoV-2-associated. Using the MIRA data, each spike-specific TCR was assigned both to the spike region to which the TCR was reactive and to a CD4 or CD8 class. Log10-transformed breadth and depth values were compared by one-way ANOVA with Sidak's multiple comparisons tests. TCRdb retrieved this table from immuneACCESS and kept in-frame rearrangements only. Not all clones are present; in checked studies, unresolved V genes account for under half, and no reason is known for the remainder. V and J calls and clone size are those listed in that table; D and trimming were worked out from the DNA. This sample gives roughly 180,000 clones in total; about 89% of them show up just once. The top ten clonotypes cover approximately 2.5% of the sample.

CDR1 and CDR2 were assigned from the germline V gene (reference sequence) as LNHDA and SQIVND. The CDR3 runs 14 amino acids, cysteine and phenylalanine included. Solely the CDR3 DNA is kept, with 42 bases framed from the first base. Trimming takes 6 bases from V and 4 bases from J, and the germline ends sit 13 bases apart. Interpreted using the paper, the time point label stands for: baseline before first vaccination. Reading the label with the study, this specimen's treatment or condition is: meningococcal conjugate vaccine given as trial control. The vaccinee samples were drawn from two UK trials, COV001 and COV002, one of which was a single-blind randomized controlled phase 2/3 trial testing AZD1222 (ChAdOx1 nCoV-19) in healthy adults. Trial participant PBMC samples were collected at day 0 and day 28 after the second dose for TCRbeta chain sequencing. Findings and caveats that apply to the study as a whole: Conclusions about previously exposed vaccinees are limited, since just five or six AZD1222 recipients were seropositive for SARS-CoV-2 at baseline. Vaccine-associated CD4 TCRs spanned the whole spike protein, with dominant responses in regions 160-218 and 743-854. Reportedly, close to half of the unique spike-specific TCRs recognized epitopes lying outside the regions that are mutated in the B.1.351 and B.1.1.7 variants. In the small 56-69-year group, the increase in depth fell short of significance, most likely because of low power. Participants were mostly white British and included more females than males, and it was suggested by the authors that clonal diversity may have been underestimated. A significant rise in spike-specific TCR breadth and depth was observed after two AZD1222 doses relative to day 0 and relative to MenACWY recipients. No day 14 peak-response samples were available, so repertoires were characterized only after the peak T cell response.

The sequences come from peripheral blood, collected on day 0 of MenACWY control vaccination. The sequence derives from an adult in good health. This chain is built from TRBV19 and TRBJ2-1, and the D gene may be TRBD2, 7 bases matching. The nucleotides are TGTGCCAGTAGAGGCGGGGGCCGTTACAATGAGCAGTTCTTC. This gives the protein CASRGGGRYNEQFF.